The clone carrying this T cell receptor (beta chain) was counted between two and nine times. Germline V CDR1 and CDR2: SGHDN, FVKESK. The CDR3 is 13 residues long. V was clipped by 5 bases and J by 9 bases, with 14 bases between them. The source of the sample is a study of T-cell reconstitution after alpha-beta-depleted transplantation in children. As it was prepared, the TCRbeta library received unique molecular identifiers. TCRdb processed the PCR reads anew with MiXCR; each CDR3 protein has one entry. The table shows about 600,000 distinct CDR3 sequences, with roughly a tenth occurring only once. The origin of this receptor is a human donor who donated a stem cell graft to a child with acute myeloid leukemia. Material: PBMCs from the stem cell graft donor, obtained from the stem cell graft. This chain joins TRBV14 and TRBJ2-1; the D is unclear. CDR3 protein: CASSTLRASEQFF. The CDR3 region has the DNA TGTGCCAGCAGCACTCTCCGTGCGTCTGAGCAGTTCTTC.